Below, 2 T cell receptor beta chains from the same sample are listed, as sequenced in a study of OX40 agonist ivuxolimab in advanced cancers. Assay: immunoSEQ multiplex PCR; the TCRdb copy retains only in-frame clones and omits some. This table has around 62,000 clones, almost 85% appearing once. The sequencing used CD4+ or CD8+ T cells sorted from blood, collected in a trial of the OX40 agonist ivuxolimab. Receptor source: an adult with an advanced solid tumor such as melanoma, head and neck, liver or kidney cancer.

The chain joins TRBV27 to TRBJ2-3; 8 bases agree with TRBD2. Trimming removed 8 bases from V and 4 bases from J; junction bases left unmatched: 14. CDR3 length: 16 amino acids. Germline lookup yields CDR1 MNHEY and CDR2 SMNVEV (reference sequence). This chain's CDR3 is CASFTNVAGTADTQYF. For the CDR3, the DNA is TGTGCCAGCTTCACAAATGTAGCGGGAACCGCAGATACGCAGTATTTT.

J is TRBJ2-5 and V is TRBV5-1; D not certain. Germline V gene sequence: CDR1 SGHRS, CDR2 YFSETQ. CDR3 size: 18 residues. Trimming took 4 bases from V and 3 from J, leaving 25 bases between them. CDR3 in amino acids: CASSIRSGVKIGKETQYF. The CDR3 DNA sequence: TGCGCCAGCAGCATTAGGAGTGGGGTCAAAATTGGAAAAGAGACCCAGTACTTC.